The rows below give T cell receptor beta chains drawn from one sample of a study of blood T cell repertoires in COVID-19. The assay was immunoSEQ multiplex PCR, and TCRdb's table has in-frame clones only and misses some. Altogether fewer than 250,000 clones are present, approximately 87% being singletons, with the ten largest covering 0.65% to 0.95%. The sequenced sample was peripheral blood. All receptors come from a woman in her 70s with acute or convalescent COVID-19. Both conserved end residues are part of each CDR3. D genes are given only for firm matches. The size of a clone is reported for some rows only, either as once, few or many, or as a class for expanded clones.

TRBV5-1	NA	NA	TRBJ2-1	TGCGCCAGCAGCGGTGAGGGCTACAATGAGCAGTTCTTC	CASSGEGYNEQFF
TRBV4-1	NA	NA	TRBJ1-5	TGCGCCAGCAGCCAAGAGACCTTCACAGGGCAGCATCAGCCCCAGCATTTT	CASSQETFTGQHQPQHF
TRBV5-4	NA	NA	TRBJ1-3	TGTGCCAGCAGCTTGCAAGGAAACACCATATATTTT	CASSLQGNTIYF
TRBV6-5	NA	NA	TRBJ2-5	TGTGCCAGCAGTTACTCAAGGTTGGGGGGAGAGACCCAGTACTTC	CASSYSRLGGETQYF
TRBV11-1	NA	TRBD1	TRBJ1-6	TGTGCCAGCAGCTTGACAGGGGTATCGTCACCCCTCCACTTT	CASSLTGVSSPLHF
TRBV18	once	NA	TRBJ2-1	TGTGCCAGCTCACCGACCCGACAGAGAAACAATGAGCAGTTCTTC	CASSPTRQRNNEQFF
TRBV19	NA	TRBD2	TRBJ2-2	TGTGCCAGTAGTATAGATTCTAGCGGAACCACCGGGGAGCTGTTTTTT	CASSIDSSGTTGELFF
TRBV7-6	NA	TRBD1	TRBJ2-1	TGTGCCAGCAGCTTAACCGGGACAGCCTACAATGAGCAGTTCTTC	CASSLTGTAYNEQFF
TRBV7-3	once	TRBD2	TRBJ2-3	TGTGCCAGCAGCTTATACCTAGCGGGAGTAGATACGCAGTATTTT	CASSLYLAGVDTQYF
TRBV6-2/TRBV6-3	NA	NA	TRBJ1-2	TGTGCCAGCAGCTCCGCCGACAGCTATGGCTACACCTTC	CASSSADSYGYTF
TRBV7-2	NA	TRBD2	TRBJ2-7	TGTGCCAGCAGCTTAGCCCCTAGCGGGAGATACGAGCAGTACTTC	CASSLAPSGRYEQYF
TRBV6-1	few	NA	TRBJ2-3	TGTGCCAGCAGTGAAGCGGGCAGACCCAGCACAGATACGCAGTATTTT	CASSEAGRPSTDTQYF
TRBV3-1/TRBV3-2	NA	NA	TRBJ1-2	TGTGCCAGCAGTTTCCTGGGGGCTGGACACACCTTC	CASSFLGAGHTF
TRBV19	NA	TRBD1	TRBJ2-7	TGTGCCAGTAGTAAACTATTGGGACAGGCCCCCTACGAGCAGTACTTC	CASSKLLGQAPYEQYF
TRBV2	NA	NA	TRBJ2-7	TGTGCCAGCAGTGGGTCGTGGGGACTTGAAGACGAGCAGTACTTC	CASSGSWGLEDEQYF
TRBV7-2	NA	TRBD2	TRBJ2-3	TGTGCCAGCAGCTTAGAGGGAGGGCCTTCGACAGATACGCAGTATTTT	CASSLEGGPSTDTQYF
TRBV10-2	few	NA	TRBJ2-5	TGCGCCAGCAGACAGGGTTTCCAAGAGACCCAGTACTTC	CASRQGFQETQYF
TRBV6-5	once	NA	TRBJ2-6	TGTGCCACCTCTGCCTTATCGCGTCCGGCCAACGTCCTGACTTTC	CATSALSRPANVLTF
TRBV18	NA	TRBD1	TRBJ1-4	TGTGCCAGCTCACCCCCGGGACAGAAGTTACTGTTTTTT	CASSPPGQKLLFF
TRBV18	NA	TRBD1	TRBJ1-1	TGTGCCAGCTCACCACTAGATCAGGGGGCTGAAGCTTTCTTT	CASSPLDQGAEAFF
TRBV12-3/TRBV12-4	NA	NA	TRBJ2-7	TGTGCCAGCAGTTTGGCAGGGTACGAGCAGTACTTC	CASSLAGYEQYF
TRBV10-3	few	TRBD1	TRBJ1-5	TGTGCCACCGCCCCCGAGACAGGGAATCAGCCCCAGCATTTT	CATAPETGNQPQHF